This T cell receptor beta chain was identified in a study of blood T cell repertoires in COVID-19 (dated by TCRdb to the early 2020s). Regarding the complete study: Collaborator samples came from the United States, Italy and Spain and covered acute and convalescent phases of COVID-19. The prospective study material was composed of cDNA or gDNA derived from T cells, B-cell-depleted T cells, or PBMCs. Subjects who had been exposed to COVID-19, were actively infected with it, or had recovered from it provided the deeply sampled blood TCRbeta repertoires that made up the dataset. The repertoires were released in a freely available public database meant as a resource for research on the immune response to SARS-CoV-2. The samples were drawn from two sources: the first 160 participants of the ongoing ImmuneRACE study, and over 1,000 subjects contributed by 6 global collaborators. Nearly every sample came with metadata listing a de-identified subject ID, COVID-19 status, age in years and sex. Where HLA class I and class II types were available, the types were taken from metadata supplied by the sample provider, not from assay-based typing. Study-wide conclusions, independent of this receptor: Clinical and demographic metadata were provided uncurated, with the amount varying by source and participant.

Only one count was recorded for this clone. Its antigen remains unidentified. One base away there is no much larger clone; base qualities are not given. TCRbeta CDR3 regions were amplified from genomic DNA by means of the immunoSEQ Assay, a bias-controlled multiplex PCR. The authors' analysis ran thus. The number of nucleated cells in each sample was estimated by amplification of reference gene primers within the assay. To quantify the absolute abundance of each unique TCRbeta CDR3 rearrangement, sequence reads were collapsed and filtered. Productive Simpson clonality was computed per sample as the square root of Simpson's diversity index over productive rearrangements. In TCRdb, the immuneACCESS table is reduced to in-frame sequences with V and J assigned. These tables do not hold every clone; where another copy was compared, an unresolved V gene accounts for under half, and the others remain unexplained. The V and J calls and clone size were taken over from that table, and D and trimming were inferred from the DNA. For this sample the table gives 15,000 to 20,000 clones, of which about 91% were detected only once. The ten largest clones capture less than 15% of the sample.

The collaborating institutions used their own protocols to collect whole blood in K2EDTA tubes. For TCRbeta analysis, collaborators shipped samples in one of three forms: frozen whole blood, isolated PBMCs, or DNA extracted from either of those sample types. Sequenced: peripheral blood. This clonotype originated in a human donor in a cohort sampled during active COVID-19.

The sequence in DNA is TGTGCCAGCAGCCATCGTGGACAGACCGCCTCTAACTATGGCTACACCTTC. It specifies CASSHRGQTASNYGYTF. Here the chain combines TRBV7-9 and TRBJ1-2, and possibly TRBD1, on 6 matching bases. The germline V gene (reference sequence) sets CDR1 to SEHNR and CDR2 to FQNEAQ. Reading from cysteine to phenylalanine, the CDR3 counts 17 amino acids. Just CDR3 DNA is preserved here, 51 bases in frame from base 1. The V end loses 5 bases and the J end loses 0 bases, and a stretch of 19 bases separates them.